Following are 17 T cell receptor beta chains from one sample sequenced in a study of T cells in Graves' hyperthyroidism and ophthalmopathy. TCR beta CDR3 regions were amplified from RNA. First-round RT-PCR of the TCR CDR3 relied on the HTBI primer set. TCRdb re-analysed the multiplex PCR reads in MiXCR, keeping a single row per CDR3 protein. The sample includes more than 300,000 distinct CDR3 sequences, approximately 15% of them seen just once. Sequencing input: blood. Receptors originate from a woman aged 30 to 39 with Graves' ophthalmopathy.

This clonotype was counted at least ten times. V is TRBV12-3 or TRBV12-4 and J is TRBJ2-3; 9 bases are shared with TRBD2. Trimming cost V 4 bases and J 5 bases; bases outside gene matches: 7. The CDR3 runs 15 residues. The CDR3 reads CASSYGGGARDTQYF. The CDR3 DNA reads TGTGCCAGCAGTTATGGCGGGGGGGCCCGAGATACGCAGTATTTT.

This clonotype was recorded at least ten times. The chain combines TRBV7-2 with TRBJ2-5, with D hard to call. V was cut by 5 bases and J by 3 bases, with 16 bases left in between. The CDR3 extends over 15 amino acids. The V gene's germline CDR1 is SGHTA and CDR2 FQGNSA. CDR3: CASSQLWQRKETQYF. CDR3 in DNA: TGTGCCAGCAGCCAATTGTGGCAGCGTAAAGAGACCCAGTACTTC.

The chain uses TRBV24-1 and TRBJ2-5, with 8 bases that match TRBD2. J was trimmed by 5 bases and V by 10 bases; bases with no gene match: 8. Germline CDR1 reads KGHDR; CDR2 reads SFDVKD. The CDR3 totals 13 residues. The CDR3 sequence is CATQGSGVETQYF. The CDR3 bases are TGTGCCACTCAAGGTAGCGGGGTCGAGACCCAGTACTTC.

This clonotype was counted at least ten times. The chain is built from TRBV28 and TRBJ1-5; D remains unclear. CDR3 length: 18 amino acids. The germline CDR1 and CDR2 sequences are MDHEN and SYDVKM. V lost 5 bases and J 0 bases, leaving 20 bases between the germline ends. The CDR3 reads CASSPLSRERYSNQPQHF. For the CDR3, the DNA is TGTGCCAGCAGTCCTCTGAGCCGGGAACGCTATAGCAATCAGCCCCAGCATTTT.

This clonotype was observed many times. This chain connects TRBV28 to TRBJ1-2, with D tentatively TRBD1 (5 bases). The length of the CDR3 is 14 residues. The V end was cut by 5 bases, the J end by 3 bases, with 13 bases between. Germline-derived CDR1 and CDR2 are MDHEN and SYDVKM. CDR3 residues: CASSAGRGHYGYTF. The CDR3, as DNA: TGTGCCAGCAGTGCGGGGAGGGGACACTATGGCTACACCTTC.

The table lists this clonotype with many counts. The chain is built from TRBV2 and TRBJ1-5; D remains ambiguous. Germline-derived CDR1 and CDR2 are SNHLY and FYNNEI. The V gene lost 8 bases and the J gene lost 3 bases, with 11 bases spanning the gap. The CDR3 spans 13 residues. This CDR3 reads CASGGRNNQPQHF. CDR3 nucleotide sequence: TGTGCCAGCGGAGGGAGGAACAATCAGCCCCAGCATTTT.

This clonotype occurred many times. CDR3: CSAISWSLAEDDGYTF. DNA of the CDR3: TGCAGTGCCATATCTTGGAGTTTGGCAGAAGATGATGGCTACACCTTC. The chain uses TRBV20-1 and TRBJ1-2; no definite D call. CDR1 is DFQATT and CDR2 is SNEGSKA in the germline V gene (reference sequence). V was cut by 6 bases and J by 6 bases, with 26 bases left in between. There are 16 residues in the CDR3.

This clonotype has more than one count but fewer than ten. CDR3 loop: CSVATGTGNEKLFF. CDR3 nucleotide sequence: TGCAGCGTAGCGACCGGGACAGGGAACGAAAAACTGTTTTTT. The J gene is TRBJ1-4, the V gene TRBV29-1; 9 bases align to TRBD1. V was pared by 6 bases and J by 8 bases, with 10 bases of the junction left unmatched. The CDR3 contains 14 residues. Germline loops: CDR1 SQVTM, CDR2 ANQGSEA.

This clonotype has more than one count but fewer than ten. A read error may produce the germline difference seen at one junction end. The chain joins TRBV19 to TRBJ2-5, with D possibly matching TRBD2 (5 bases). The CDR3 spans 16 residues. From germline, CDR1 is LNHDA and CDR2 SQIVND (reference sequence). The CDR3 protein is CASSRVAERPGETRYF. CDR3 DNA: TGTGCCAGTAGTAGGGTAGCAGAGAGGCCTGGGGAGACCCGGTACTTC.

This clonotype was recorded many times. The V call is TRBV29-1, the J call TRBJ1-2, with D possibly TRBD1 on 6 matching bases. Germline V CDR1 and CDR2: SQVTM, ANQGSEA. The CDR3 is made up of 14 amino acids. With 0 bases removed from V and 4 bases from J, the gap between germline ends came to 12 bases. The CDR3 region is CSVEDRGEPYGYTF. CDR3 sequence (DNA): TGCAGCGTTGAAGATAGGGGGGAACCCTATGGCTACACCTTC.

This clonotype was detected ten times or more. This chain joins TRBV20-1 and TRBJ1-6; D gene unclear. Germline CDR1 DFQATT, CDR2 SNEGSKA (reference sequence). V gave up 6 bases and J gave up 0 bases, with 15 bases separating them. CDR3 length: 16 residues. As DNA, the CDR3 is TGCAGTGCCCCTGGACTCTTGAGCTCCTATAATTCACCCCTCCACTTT. It specifies CSAPGLLSSYNSPLHF.

In this sample, this clonotype turned up a few times. DNA for the CDR3: TGCAGTGCTAGGTCCGCAGGACAGCGCACTAACTATGGCTACACCTTC. This sequence encodes CSARSAGQRTNYGYTF. The rearrangement joins TRBV20-1 to TRBJ1-2; possibly TRBD1 for D (6 bases). The V gene's germline CDR1 is DFQATT and CDR2 SNEGSKA (reference sequence). The CDR3 totals 16 residues. V lost 3 bases to trimming and J lost 0 bases, with 17 bases between them.

This clonotype has only a few counts. The rearrangement joins TRBV29-1 to TRBJ1-6, with a weak D call TRBD1 (6 bases). V lost 0 bases and J lost 9, with 9 bases in between. Per germline, CDR1 SQVTM and CDR2 ANQGSEA. The CDR3 has 13 residues. The CDR3 protein is CSVEDRGGSPLHF. Written as DNA, the CDR3 is TGCAGCGTTGAAGATAGGGGGGGTTCACCCCTCCACTTT.

This clonotype has at least ten counts. In DNA form, the CDR3 reads TGTGCCAGCAGCACCCGACTAAAGCGGGGGGTTTATAGCACAGATACGCAGTATTTT. Amino acids: CASSTRLKRGVYSTDTQYF. This chain joins TRBV5-6 and TRBJ2-3; 9 nucleotides agree with TRBD2. The ends lost 4 bases at V and 0 bases at J; junction bases unmatched: 15. This CDR3 region has 19 residues. Germline CDR1 and CDR2: SGHDT and YYEEEE.

Points on this clonotype: This sequence may be a read error, since a much larger clone differs from it by one base. The CDR3 nucleotides are TGTGCCAGCAGAACGAACACCGGGGAGCTGTTTTTT. This codes for CASRTNTGELFF. The chain employs TRBV28 and TRBJ2-2, with no clear D. This CDR3 has 12 residues. Per the germline V gene, CDR1 is MDHEN and CDR2 is SYDVKM. Trimming removed 6 bases at V and 0 bases at J, with 2 bases between. Based on the CDR3 plus reference TRBV28 and TRBJ2-2, the full variable domain is DVKVTQSSRYLVKRTGEKVFLECVQDMDHENMFWYRQDPGLGLRLIYFSYDVKMKEKGDIPEGYSVSREKKERFSLILESASTNQTSMYLCASRTNTGELFFGEGSRLTVL.

This chain links TRBV19 with TRBJ1-4; 7 bases line up with TRBD1. With 8 bases clipped from V and 4 bases from J, the junction kept 7 bases outside the gene matches. Germline V lookup: CDR1 LNHDA, CDR2 SQIVND (reference sequence). This CDR3 contains 14 residues. The CDR3 sequence: CASSSGTDNEKLFF. The DNA of the CDR3 is TGTGCCAGTTCCTCCGGGACAGATAATGAAAAACTGTTTTTT. Full variable domain (missing parts from reference TRBV19 and TRBJ1-4): DGGITQSPKYLFRKEGQNVTLSCEQNLNHDAMYWYRQDPGQGLRLIYYSQIVNDFQKGDIAEGYSVSREKKESFPLTVTSAQKNPTAFYLCASSSGTDNEKLFFGSGTQLSVL.

This clonotype was recorded at least ten times. Here the CDR3 reads CASSLVGGDNSPLHF. The CDR3 bases are TGTGCCAGCAGCTTAGTAGGAGGGGATAATTCACCCCTCCACTTT. The chain couples TRBV7-8 to TRBJ1-6, with TRBD1 as a possible D gene (5 bases). This CDR3 is built from 15 residues. Germline lookup yields CDR1 SGHVS and CDR2 FQNEAQ. Trimming stripped 1 base from V and 5 bases from J, with 9 bases between.